Below, 18 T cell receptor beta chains from the same sample are listed, as sequenced in a study of blood T cell repertoires in COVID-19. Repertoires were generated with immunoSEQ multiplex PCR, while TCRdb's copy carries only in-frame clones and drops some. The table shows roughly 30,000 clones, with around 89% occurring only once. The source material was peripheral blood. The receptors come from a human donor in a cohort sampled during active COVID-19.

The rearrangement uses TRBV2 and TRBJ2-3, with D possibly TRBD1 on 5 matching bases. Looked up from germline, CDR1 is SNHLY and CDR2 is FYNNEI. Trimming left V 6 bases short and J 2 bases short, with 15 bases between. The CDR3 has 15 amino acids. CDR3 in amino acids: CASSAQGVDTDTQYF. As DNA, the CDR3 is TGTGCCAGCAGCGCACAAGGGGTAGACACAGATACGCAGTATTTT.

This rearrangement joins TRBV3-1 (or the pseudogene TRBV3-2) to TRBJ2-1; 7 bases align to TRBD2. Germline trimming cut 4 bases from V and 5 bases from J; bases unmatched to any gene: 5. The CDR3 totals 14 residues. CDR1 is LGHDT and CDR2 is YNNKEL in the germline V gene (reference sequence). The chain's CDR3 is CASSPSSGDNEQFF. In nucleotides, the CDR3 is TGTGCCAGCAGCCCGTCTAGCGGCGACAATGAGCAGTTCTTC.

The rearrangement joins TRBV28 to TRBJ1-1; D remains unclear. CDR1 and CDR2 from the germline V gene are MDHEN and SYDVKM. Deletions cut 8 bases from V and 5 bases from J, with 18 bases between. The CDR3 has 14 amino acids. The CDR3 here is CASRNGELGTEAFF. The CDR3 nucleotides are TGTGCCAGCCGGAACGGGGAGTTGGGTACTGAAGCTTTCTTT.

V usage is TRBV7-2 and J usage is TRBJ2-3, with 12 bases lining up with TRBD2. From germline, CDR1 is SGHTA and CDR2 FQGNSA. The CDR3 consists of 19 residues. With 4 bases clipped from V and 1 base from J, the junction kept 12 bases outside the gene matches. In DNA, the CDR3 is TGTGCCAGCAGCTCCCTGAGGCTAGCGGGGGGGCGGGGCACAGATACGCAGTATTTT. Its translation: CASSSLRLAGGRGTDTQYF.

This chain joins TRBV19 and TRBJ2-1; 11 nucleotides agree with TRBD2. Germline trimming cut 5 bases from V and 3 bases from J; bases unmatched to any gene: 6. There are 16 residues in the CDR3. Germline V gene data show CDR1 as LNHDA and CDR2 as SQIVND (reference sequence). The CDR3 protein is CASSRAGTSGYNEQFF. Here the CDR3 DNA reads TGTGCCAGTAGTCGTGCCGGGACTAGCGGCTACAATGAGCAGTTCTTC.

This chain joins TRBV12-3 or TRBV12-4 and TRBJ2-1; D gene ambiguous. The CDR3 runs 11 residues. The V and J ends lost 4 bases and 10 bases respectively, with 8 bases between them. The CDR3 region has the DNA TGTGCCAGCAGTTCGGGTTGGGAGCAGTTCTTC. Its translation is CASSSGWEQFF.

This rearrangement joins TRBV4-2 to TRBJ2-3; the D gene is possibly TRBD2 (5 bases). The V gene's germline CDR1 is LGHNA and CDR2 YNFKEQ. The CDR3 spans 15 residues. V gave up 0 bases and J gave up 2 bases, with 9 bases separating them. The CDR3 sequence: CASSQDPSFTDTQYF. DNA for the CDR3: TGTGCCAGCAGCCAAGACCCTAGCTTCACAGATACGCAGTATTTT.

The chain carries TRBV28 and TRBJ2-7; 8 bases are a match to TRBD1. CDR3 length: 16 amino acids. The V gene end was trimmed by 3 bases and the J gene end by 0 bases; junction bases not matched to a gene: 7. Per germline, CDR1 MDHEN and CDR2 SYDVKM. The CDR3 sequence is CASSLGQGAISYEQYF. As DNA, the CDR3 is TGTGCCAGCAGTTTGGGTCAGGGGGCAATCTCCTACGAGCAGTACTTC.

The V gene is TRBV4-1, the J gene TRBJ2-5; TRBD1 is a possible D gene (6 bases). V was trimmed by 1 base and J by 5 bases, leaving 14 bases between them. Per the germline V gene, CDR1 is MGHRA and CDR2 is YSYEKL. The CDR3 spans 15 residues. The DNA of the CDR3 is TGCGCCAGCAGCCAAGTGGGGGCTACTATGGAGACCCAGTACTTC. Its protein is CASSQVGATMETQYF.

The chain links TRBV19 to TRBJ2-7, with 7 positions matching TRBD1. This CDR3 has 13 residues. V was pared by 5 bases and J by 3 bases, with 4 bases of the junction left unmatched. The germline V gene encodes CDR1 LNHDA and CDR2 SQIVND (reference sequence). The CDR3 nucleotides are TGTGCCAGTAGTCCACGACAGGGCTACGAGCAGTACTTC. Translation: CASSPRQGYEQYF.

The DNA of the CDR3 is TGTGCCAGCAGTCCAGGGCCTGAAGCTTTCTTT. Amino acid sequence: CASSPGPEAFF. V and J are TRBV12-3 or TRBV12-4 and TRBJ1-1, with D possibly being TRBD1 (5 bases). V lost 5 bases and J lost 6, with 7 bases in between. The CDR3 runs to 11 residues.

This clone has only a few counts. The CDR3, as DNA: TGTGCCAGCAGCTTAGCGAAGCTTTCAGGGCCTCTCTACTACGAGCAGTACTTC. Encoded protein: CASSLAKLSGPLYYEQYF. The chain combines TRBV7-9 with TRBJ2-7; D perhaps matches TRBD1 (5 bases). From germline, CDR1 is SEHNR and CDR2 FQNEAQ (reference sequence). V lost 0 bases to trimming and J lost 3 bases, with 21 bases between them. The length of the CDR3 is 18 residues.

V usage is TRBV4-3 and J usage is TRBJ1-2; the D is unclear. The germline V gene has CDR1 LGHNA and CDR2 YSLEER. V lost 5 bases and J lost 6, with 25 bases in between. The length of the CDR3 is 17 residues. In DNA form, the CDR3 reads TGCGCCAGCAGCTCGGCCGGGGATGTCTTGTTTGGGGATGGCTACACCTTC. Its protein product is CASSSAGDVLFGDGYTF.

This clone appeared a single time. This rearrangement joins TRBV18 to TRBJ2-7; D not resolved. With 6 bases removed from V and 7 bases from J, the gap between germline ends came to 10 bases. This CDR3 region has 11 residues. From germline, CDR1 is KGHSH and CDR2 LQKENI. The CDR3, as DNA: TGTGCCAGCTCCCTAGATAGAGAGCAGTACTTC. Its protein product is CASSLDREQYF.

V and J are TRBV18 and TRBJ1-1, with 10 bases lining up with TRBD1. With V trimmed by 4 bases and J by 1 base, 0 bases remained unmatched. In germline, CDR1 is KGHSH, CDR2 LQKENI. This CDR3 has 14 residues. DNA for the CDR3: TGTGCCAGCTCACGGACAGGGGGGAACACTGAAGCTTTCTTT. Translated, it gives CASSRTGGNTEAFF.

CDR3 sequence reads: CASRVPSSYEQYF. In DNA, the CDR3 is TGTGCCTCCAGGGTTCCTAGCTCCTACGAGCAGTACTTC. The chain combines TRBV28 with TRBJ2-7; tentatively, D is TRBD1 (5 bases). This CDR3 is 13 amino acids long. Germline V gene data show CDR1 as MDHEN and CDR2 as SYDVKM. The V and J ends lost 11 bases and 0 bases respectively, with 14 bases between them.

The chain combines TRBV7-2 with TRBJ2-3; TRBD2 agrees at 10 bases. After removal of 7 bases from V and 5 bases from J, the junction contained 18 bases not matched to a gene. The CDR3 contains 18 residues. Germline lookup yields CDR1 SGHTA and CDR2 FQGNSA. CDR3 nucleotides: TGTGCCAGCACCCCCACCCCCCCTAGCGGGGGCAATCGAGATACGCAGTATTTT. It encodes CASTPTPPSGGNRDTQYF.

The chain employs TRBV18 and TRBJ1-6, with D possibly TRBD1 on 5 matching bases. The CDR3 spans 14 residues. V was shortened by 3 bases and J by 6 bases, with 9 bases between the two germline ends. Germline lookup yields CDR1 KGHSH and CDR2 LQKENI. The CDR3 DNA sequence: TGTGCCAGCTCACCCGACAGTCGTAATTCACCCCTCCACTTT. Protein sequence: CASSPDSRNSPLHF. The variable domain in full, with the rest retrieved from reference TRBV18 and TRBJ1-6, is NAGVMQNPRHLVRRRGQEARLRCSPMKGHSHVYWYRQLPEEGLKFMVYLQKENIIDESGMPKERFSAEFPKEGPSILRIQQVVRGDSAAYFCASSPDSRNSPLHFGNGTRLTVT.